This T cell receptor beta chain is drawn from a study of tissue T cells after allogeneic stem cell transplantation. Study results and limitations: Few T cell clones were shared across patients, but motif clusters showed tissue-specific shared signatures. Anatomically similar tissues had similar TCR repertoires within each patient.

Sequencing of TCRbeta CDR3 at survey depth gave sequences and template counts. The assay was immunoSEQ multiplex PCR, and TCRdb's table has in-frame clones only and misses some. The table has roughly 51,000 clones, 73% seen once. Notes on this clone: Its antigen remains unidentified. Genes here carry mouse names. The read ends 1 residue before the CDR3 terminus; that terminus is restored from the germline J gene.

CDR3 length equals 15 residues. CDR1 FNHDT and CDR2 SITEND come from the germline V gene (reference sequence). V was shortened by 1 base and J by 0 bases, with 7 bases between the two germline ends. This clonotype originated in a pool of C57BL/6 mice in good health. The chain uses TRBV19 and TRBJ2-2; D gene unclear. The sequencing sample was made of sorted cells pooled from one or two spleens. The sequenced CDR3 bases are TGTGCCAGCAGTATAAGTCCAGCAAACACCGGGCAGCTCTAC. It is translated as CASSISPANTGQLY. The full CDR3 protein reads CASSISPANTGQLYF.